The TCR beta chain under discussion was sequenced for a study of identical twins. TCRdb called the 5' RACE reads again in MiXCR, with one record for every CDR3 protein. The sample lists hundreds of thousands of distinct CDR3 sequences, roughly 18% occurring once. Trimming removed 7 bases from V and 4 bases from J; junction bases left unmatched: 6. This CDR3 spans 14 amino acids. Germline V gene lookup returns CDR1 WSHSY and CDR2 SAAADI. These data were also filed under a second study, of T cells expressing NK-cell markers. As that report states: One of the eight sequenced donors was seronegative, whereas the other seven were HCMV-seropositive. Of the CD8+ T cell pool in 6 or 7 donors, about 1.0-7.0% was accounted for by dominant NKG2C+ clonotypes. The CD3+CD56-NKG2C+ fraction was also led by these clonotypes in a few donors. Expanded clones of NKG2C+ T cells had an unclear HCMV specificity.

The sample was PBMCs. The genes are TRBV10-2 and TRBJ2-3; 9 bases line up with TRBD2. The receptor's source is a woman aged 18-30 years in good health. CDR3 DNA: TGCGCCAGCAATAGCGGGAGAGGCGCAGATACGCAGTATTTT. Protein sequence: CASNSGRGADTQYF.